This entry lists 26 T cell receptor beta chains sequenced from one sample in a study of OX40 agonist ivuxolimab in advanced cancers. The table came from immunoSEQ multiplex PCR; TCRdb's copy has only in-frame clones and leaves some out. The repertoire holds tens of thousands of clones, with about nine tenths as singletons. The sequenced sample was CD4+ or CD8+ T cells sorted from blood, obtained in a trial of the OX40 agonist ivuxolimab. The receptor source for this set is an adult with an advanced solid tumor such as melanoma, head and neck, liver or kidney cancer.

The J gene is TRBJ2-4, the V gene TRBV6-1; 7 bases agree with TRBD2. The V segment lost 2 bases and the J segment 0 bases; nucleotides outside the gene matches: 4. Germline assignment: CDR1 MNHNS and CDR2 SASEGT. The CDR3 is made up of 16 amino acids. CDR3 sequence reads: CASSELGGIAKNIQYF. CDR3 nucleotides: TGTGCCAGCAGTGAATTGGGGGGGATAGCCAAAAACATTCAGTACTTC.

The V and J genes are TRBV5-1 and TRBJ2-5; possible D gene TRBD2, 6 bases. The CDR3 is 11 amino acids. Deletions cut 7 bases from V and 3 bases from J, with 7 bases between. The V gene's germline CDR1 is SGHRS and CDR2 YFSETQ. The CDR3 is CASWGEETQYF. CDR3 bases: TGCGCCAGCTGGGGGGAAGAGACCCAGTACTTC. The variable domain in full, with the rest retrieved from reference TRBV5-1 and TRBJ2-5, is KAGVTQTPRYLIKTRGQQVTLSCSPISGHRSVSWYQQTPGQGLQFLFEYFSETQRNKGNFPGRFSGRQFSNSRSEMNVSTLELGDSALYLCASWGEETQYFGPGTRLLVL.

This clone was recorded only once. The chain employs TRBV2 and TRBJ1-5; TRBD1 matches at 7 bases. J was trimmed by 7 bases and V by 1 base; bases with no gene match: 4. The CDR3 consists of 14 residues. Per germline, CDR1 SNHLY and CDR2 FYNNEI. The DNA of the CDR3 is TGTGCCAGCAGTGAAGGACAGGGCCCCCAGCCCCAGCATTTT. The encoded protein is CASSEGQGPQPQHF.

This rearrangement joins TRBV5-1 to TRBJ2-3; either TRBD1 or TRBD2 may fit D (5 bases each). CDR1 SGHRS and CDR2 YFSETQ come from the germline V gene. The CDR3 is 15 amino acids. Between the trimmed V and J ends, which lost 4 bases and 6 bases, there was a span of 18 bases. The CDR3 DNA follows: TGCGCCAGCAGCAGAGGACCCGAAGGGGAGGATACGCAGTATTTT. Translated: CASSRGPEGEDTQYF.

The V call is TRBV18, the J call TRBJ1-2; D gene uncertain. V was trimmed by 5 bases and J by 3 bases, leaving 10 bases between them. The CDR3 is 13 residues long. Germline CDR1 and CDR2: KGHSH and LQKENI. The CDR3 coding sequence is TGTGCCAGCTCAGGGAGCTCCGACTATGGCTACACCTTC. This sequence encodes CASSGSSDYGYTF.

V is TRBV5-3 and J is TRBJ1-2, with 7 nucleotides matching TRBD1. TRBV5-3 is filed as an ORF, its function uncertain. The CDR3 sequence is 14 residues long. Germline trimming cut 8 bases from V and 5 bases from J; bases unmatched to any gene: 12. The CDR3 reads CASSLGTDSYGYTF. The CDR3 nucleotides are TGTGCCAGCAGCCTGGGGACAGACAGTTATGGCTACACCTTC.

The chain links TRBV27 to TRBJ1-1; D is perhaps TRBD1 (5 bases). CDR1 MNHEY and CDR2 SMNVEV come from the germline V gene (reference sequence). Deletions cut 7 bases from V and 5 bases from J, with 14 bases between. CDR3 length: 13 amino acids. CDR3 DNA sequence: TGTGCCAGCACCTCTCCGGGGGGAACTGAAGCTTTCTTT. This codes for CASTSPGGTEAFF.

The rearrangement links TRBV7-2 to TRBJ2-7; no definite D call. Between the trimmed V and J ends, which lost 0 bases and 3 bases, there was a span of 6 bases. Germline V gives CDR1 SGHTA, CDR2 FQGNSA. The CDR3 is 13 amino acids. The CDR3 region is CASSLAENYEQYF. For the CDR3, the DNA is TGTGCCAGCAGCTTAGCGGAAAACTACGAGCAGTACTTC.

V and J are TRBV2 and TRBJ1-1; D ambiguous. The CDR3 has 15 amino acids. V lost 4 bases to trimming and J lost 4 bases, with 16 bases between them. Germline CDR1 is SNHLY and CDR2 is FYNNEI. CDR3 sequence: CASSGTATAGTEAFF. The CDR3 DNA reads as TGTGCCAGCAGTGGGACCGCGACGGCGGGCACTGAAGCTTTCTTT.

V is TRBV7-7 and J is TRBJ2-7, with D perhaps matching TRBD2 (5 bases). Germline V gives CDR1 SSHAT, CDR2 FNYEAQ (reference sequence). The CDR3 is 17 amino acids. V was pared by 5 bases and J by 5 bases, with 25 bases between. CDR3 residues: CASSLTSQSRENDEQYF. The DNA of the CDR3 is TGTGCCAGCAGCCTAACTAGTCAGAGTCGGGAAAACGACGAGCAGTACTTC.

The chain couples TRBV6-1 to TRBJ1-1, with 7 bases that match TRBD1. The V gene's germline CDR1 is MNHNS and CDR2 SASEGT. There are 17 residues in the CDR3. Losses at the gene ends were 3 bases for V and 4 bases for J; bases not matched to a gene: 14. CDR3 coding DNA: TGTGCCAGCAGTGACGGTCTCCGTGGAACAGGGGTCACTGAAGCTTTCTTT. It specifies CASSDGLRGTGVTEAFF.

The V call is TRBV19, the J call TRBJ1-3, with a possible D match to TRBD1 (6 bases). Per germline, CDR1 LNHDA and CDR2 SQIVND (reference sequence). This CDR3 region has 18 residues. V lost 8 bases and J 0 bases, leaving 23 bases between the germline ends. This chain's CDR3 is CASSGLGTLYRSGNTIYF. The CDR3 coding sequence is TGTGCCAGTTCGGGACTAGGGACATTGTACCGCTCTGGAAACACCATATATTTT.

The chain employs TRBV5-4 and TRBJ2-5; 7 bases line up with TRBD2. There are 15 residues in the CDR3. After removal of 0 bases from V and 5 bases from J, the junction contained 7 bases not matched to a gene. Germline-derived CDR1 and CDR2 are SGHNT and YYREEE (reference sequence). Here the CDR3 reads CASSLAATSRETQYF. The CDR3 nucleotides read TGTGCCAGCAGCTTGGCAGCGACTAGCAGGGAGACCCAGTACTTC.

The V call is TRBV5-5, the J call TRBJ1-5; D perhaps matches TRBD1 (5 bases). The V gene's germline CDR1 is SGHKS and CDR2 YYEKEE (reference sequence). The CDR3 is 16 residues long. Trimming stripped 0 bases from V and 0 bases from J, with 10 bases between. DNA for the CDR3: TGTGCCAGCAGCTTGGGGGGGAGGAATAGCAATCAGCCCCAGCATTTT. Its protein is CASSLGGRNSNQPQHF.

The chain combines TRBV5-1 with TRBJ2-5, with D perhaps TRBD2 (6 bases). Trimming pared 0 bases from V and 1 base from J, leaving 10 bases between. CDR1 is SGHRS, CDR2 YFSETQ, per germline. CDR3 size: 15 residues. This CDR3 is CASSLAGGTQETQYF. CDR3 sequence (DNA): TGCGCCAGCAGCTTGGCCGGCGGGACCCAAGAGACCCAGTACTTC.

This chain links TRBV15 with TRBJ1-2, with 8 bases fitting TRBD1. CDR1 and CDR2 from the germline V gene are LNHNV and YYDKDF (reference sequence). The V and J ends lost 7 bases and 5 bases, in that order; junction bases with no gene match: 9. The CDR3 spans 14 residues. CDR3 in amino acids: CATNRGQGEYGYTF. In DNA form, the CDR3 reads TGTGCCACCAATCGAGGACAGGGCGAGTATGGCTACACCTTC.

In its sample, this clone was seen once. CDR3 DNA sequence: TGTGCCAGCAGTTACTCGACTAGCGGGGGGCAAGAGACCCAGTACTTC. Residues: CASSYSTSGGQETQYF. The J gene is TRBJ2-5, the V gene TRBV6-5; 13 bases are shared with TRBD2. The CDR3 has 16 amino acids. Germline V gene data show CDR1 as MNHEY and CDR2 as SVGAGI. V trimming: 0 bases; J trimming: 2 bases; junction bases outside the gene matches: 0.

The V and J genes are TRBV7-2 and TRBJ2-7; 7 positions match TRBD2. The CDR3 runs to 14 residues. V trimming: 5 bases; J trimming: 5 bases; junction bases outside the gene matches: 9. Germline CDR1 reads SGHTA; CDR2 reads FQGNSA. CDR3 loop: CASSRAGVRNEQYF. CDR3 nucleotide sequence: TGTGCCAGCAGCCGTGCGGGAGTCCGTAACGAGCAGTACTTC.

The CDR3 DNA reads as TGTGCCAGCAGCAAATGCAAAGGCCCCGTGGAGCAGTACTTC. Its protein is CASSKCKGPVEQYF. The chain carries TRBV21-1 and TRBJ2-7. TRBV21-1 is designated a pseudogene. CDR3 size: 14 residues.

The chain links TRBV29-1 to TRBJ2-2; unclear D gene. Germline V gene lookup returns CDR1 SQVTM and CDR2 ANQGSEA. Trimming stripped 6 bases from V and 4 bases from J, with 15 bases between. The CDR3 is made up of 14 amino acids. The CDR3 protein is CSVSSQSPTGELFF. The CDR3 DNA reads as TGCAGCGTCTCGTCACAGAGTCCCACCGGGGAGCTGTTTTTT.

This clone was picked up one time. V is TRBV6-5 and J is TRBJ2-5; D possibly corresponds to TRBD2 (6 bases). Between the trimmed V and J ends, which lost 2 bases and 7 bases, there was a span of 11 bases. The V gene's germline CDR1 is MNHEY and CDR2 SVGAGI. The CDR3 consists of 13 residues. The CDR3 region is CASSYGGSGTQYF. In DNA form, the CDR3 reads TGTGCCAGCAGTTACGGGGGGTCCGGGACCCAGTACTTC.

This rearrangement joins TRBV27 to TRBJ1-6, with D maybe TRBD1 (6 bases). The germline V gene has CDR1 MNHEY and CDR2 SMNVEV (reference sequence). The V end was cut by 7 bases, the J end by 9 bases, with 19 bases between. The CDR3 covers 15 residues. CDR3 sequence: CASTLLGGLSSPLHF. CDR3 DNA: TGTGCCAGCACTCTCCTCGGGGGGCTCAGTTCACCCCTCCACTTT.

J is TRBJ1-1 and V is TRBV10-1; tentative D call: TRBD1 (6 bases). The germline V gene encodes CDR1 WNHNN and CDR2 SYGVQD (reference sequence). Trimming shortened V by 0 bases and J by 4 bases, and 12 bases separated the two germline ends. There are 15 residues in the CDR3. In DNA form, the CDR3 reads TGCGCCAGCAGTGAGTCTCCCGGGGGCCTCACTGAAGCTTTCTTT. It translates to CASSESPGGLTEAFF.

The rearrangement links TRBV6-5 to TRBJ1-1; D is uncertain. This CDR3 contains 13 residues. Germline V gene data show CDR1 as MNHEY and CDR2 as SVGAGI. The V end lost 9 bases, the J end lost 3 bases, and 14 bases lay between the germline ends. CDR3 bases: TGTGCCAGTTTTACGTCGAGCTACACTGAAGCTTTCTTT. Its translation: CASFTSSYTEAFF.

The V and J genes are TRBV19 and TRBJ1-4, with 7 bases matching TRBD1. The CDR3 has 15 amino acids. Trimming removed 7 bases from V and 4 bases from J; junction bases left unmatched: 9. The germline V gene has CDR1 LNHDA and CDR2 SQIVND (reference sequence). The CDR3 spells CASMQRTGLNEKLFF. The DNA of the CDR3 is TGTGCCAGTATGCAGCGGACAGGCCTTAATGAAAAACTGTTTTTT. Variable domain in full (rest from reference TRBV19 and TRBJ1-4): DGGITQSPKYLFRKEGQNVTLSCEQNLNHDAMYWYRQDPGQGLRLIYYSQIVNDFQKGDIAEGYSVSREKKESFPLTVTSAQKNPTAFYLCASMQRTGLNEKLFFGSGTQLSVL.

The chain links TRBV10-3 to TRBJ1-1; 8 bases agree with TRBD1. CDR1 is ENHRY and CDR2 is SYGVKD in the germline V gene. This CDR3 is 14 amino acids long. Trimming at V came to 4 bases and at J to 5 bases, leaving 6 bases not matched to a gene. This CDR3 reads CAISGGQGGTEAFF. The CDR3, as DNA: TGTGCCATCAGTGGTGGACAGGGAGGGACTGAAGCTTTCTTT.